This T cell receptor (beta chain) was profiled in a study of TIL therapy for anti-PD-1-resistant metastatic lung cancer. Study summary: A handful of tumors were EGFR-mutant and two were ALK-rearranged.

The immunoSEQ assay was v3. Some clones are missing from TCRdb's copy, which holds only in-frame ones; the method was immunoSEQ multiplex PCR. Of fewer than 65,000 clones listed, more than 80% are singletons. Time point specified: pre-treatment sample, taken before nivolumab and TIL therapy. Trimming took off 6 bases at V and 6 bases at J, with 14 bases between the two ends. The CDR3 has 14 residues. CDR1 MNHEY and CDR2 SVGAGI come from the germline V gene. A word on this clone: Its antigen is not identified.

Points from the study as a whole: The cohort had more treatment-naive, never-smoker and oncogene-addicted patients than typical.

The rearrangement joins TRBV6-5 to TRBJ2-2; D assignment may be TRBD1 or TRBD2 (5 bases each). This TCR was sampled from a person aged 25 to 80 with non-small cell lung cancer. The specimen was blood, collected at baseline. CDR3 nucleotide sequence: TGTGCCAGCAGCAACGGGGCTTACTCCGGGGAGCTGTTTTTT. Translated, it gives CASSNGAYSGELFF.